This TCR beta chain is drawn from a study of cytomegalovirus exposure and HLA in healthy donors. Study-wide context: Tens of millions of unique TCRs from HLA-typed donors were held in an early release of data. The study, taken as a whole, reports: Among CMV-associated TCR beta chains, most appeared HLA-restricted in a later analysis.

13 Jbeta primers and 60 Vbeta primers were used for the PCR. Data came from immunoSEQ multiplex PCR; TCRdb stores just in-frame clones and leaves some out. This table has 170,000 or so clones, roughly four fifths appearing once. Concerning this clone itself: Its antigen is undetermined.

Donors were ostensibly healthy at sampling, although undocumented immune exposures were probable. V lost 3 bases, J lost 3 bases, and 4 bases stayed unmatched. The CDR3 sequence is 14 residues long. Germline values: CDR1 SGHNT, CDR2 YYREEE (reference sequence). The sample comprised PBMCs. The receptor comes from a woman aged 45 to 65 in good health and CMV-seronegative. The chain employs TRBV5-4 and TRBJ2-7; 9 bases fit TRBD2. The chain's CDR3 is CASSSVRGGYEQYF. In DNA, the CDR3 is TGTGCCAGCAGCTCAGTGCGGGGGGGCTACGAGCAGTACTTC. The whole variable domain, filled in from reference TRBV5-4 and TRBJ2-7, reads ETGVTQSPTHLIKTRGQQVTLRCSSQSGHNTVSWYQQALGQGPQFIFQYYREEENGRGNFPPRFSGLQFPNYSSELNVNALELDDSALYLCASSSVRGGYEQYFGPGTRLTVT.